These T cell receptor beta chains were read from a single sample in a study of blood T cells in healthy people across ages. TCRdb itself ran the 5' RACE reads through MiXCR, one entry per CDR3 protein. This table has almost 1 million distinct CDR3 sequences, roughly 51% appearing once. Sequencing input: blood. All receptors come from a woman aged 60 to 75 in good health. The CDR3 runs from the conserved cysteine through the conserved F or W. The D gene is left open where the match is weak. Not every row has a clone size; where given, it reads once, few, many or a size class.

V gene	D gene	clone size	CDR3 length	J gene	CDR3 protein	CDR3 DNA
TRBV20-1	.	.	13	TRBJ1-2	CSASNPGSYGYTF	TGCAGTGCTAGTAACCCAGGGAGCTATGGCTACACCTTC
TRBV5-1	.	few	14	TRBJ2-1	CASSLPDALNEQFF	TGCGCCAGCAGCTTACCGGACGCCCTCAATGAGCAGTTCTTC
TRBV27	.	.	15	TRBJ1-2	CASSPLAQYPYGYTF	TGTGCCAGCAGTCCGTTGGCACAGTATCCCTATGGCTACACCTTC
TRBV3-1	.	once	14	TRBJ2-2	CASSLRSGAGELFF	TGTGCCAGCAGCTTACGATCTGGAGCCGGGGAGCTGTTTTTT
TRBV7-3	.	.	16	TRBJ2-7	CASSLGASFSYNEQYF	TGTGCCAGCAGCTTAGGCGCCTCTTTCTCCTACAATGAGCAGTACTTC
TRBV24-1	TRBD1	.	18	TRBJ2-2	CATSDVNRDRGGTGELFF	TGTGCCACCAGTGACGTAAATCGGGACAGGGGCGGCACCGGGGAGCTGTTTTTT
TRBV4-1	.	.	14	TRBJ1-2	CASSQDVKGLGYTF	TGCGCCAGCAGCCAAGATGTAAAGGGATTAGGCTACACCTTC
TRBV20-1	.	.	12	TRBJ1-1	CSASRENTEAFF	TGCAGTGCTAGTCGTGAGAACACTGAAGCTTTCTTT
TRBV7-3	.	few	15	TRBJ2-4	CASSLTSYAGNIQYF	TGTGCCAGCAGCTTAACTTCCTACGCGGGGAACATTCAGTACTTC
TRBV10-3	.	.	13	TRBJ2-7	CAISTGTVYEQYF	TGTGCCATCAGTACCGGGACGGTCTACGAGCAGTACTTC
TRBV29-1	.	.	14	TRBJ2-5	CSVNATAYRETQYF	TGCAGCGTGAATGCAACCGCCTACAGAGAGACCCAGTACTTC
TRBV20-1	TRBD1	few	16	TRBJ1-5	CSAQGQGVMSNQPQHF	TGCAGTGCACAAGGACAGGGGGTGATGAGCAATCAGCCCCAGCATTTT
TRBV7-9	.	.	12	TRBJ1-2	CASSFENCGYTF	TGTGCCAGCAGCTTCGAGAACTGTGGCTACACCTTC
TRBV18	.	few	16	TRBJ2-1	CASSPPTQRRQNEQFF	TGTGCCAGCTCACCACCGACACAGCGGAGACAGAATGAGCAGTTCTTC
TRBV11-3	TRBD1	.	15	TRBJ2-7	CASSLTSTGAGEQYF	TGTGCCAGCAGCTTAACTTCGACAGGGGCCGGCGAGCAGTACTTC
TRBV7-2	TRBD1	few	14	TRBJ2-5	CASSLDRGLGTQYF	TGTGCCAGCAGCTTAGACAGGGGGCTTGGGACCCAGTACTTC
TRBV3-1	TRBD2	.	17	TRBJ2-7	CASSQDGTSRISYEQYF	TGTGCCAGCAGCCAAGACGGGACTAGCCGAATCTCCTACGAGCAGTACTTC
TRBV27	.	few	14	TRBJ2-1	CASRTPDVYNEQFF	TGTGCCAGCAGGACTCCAGATGTGTACAATGAGCAGTTCTTC
TRBV5-5	.	.	14	TRBJ1-1	CASSLDGSRSEAFF	TGTGCCAGCAGCTTGGACGGGAGCAGATCTGAAGCTTTCTTT
TRBV28	.	few	16	TRBJ2-7	CASSSPPGARMGEQYF	TGTGCCAGCAGTTCCCCGCCTGGGGCCCGAATGGGCGAGCAGTACTTC
TRBV4-2	.	.	16	TRBJ1-2	CASSISSGGSFYGYTF	TGTGCCAGCAGCATCTCCTCGGGGGGCTCTTTCTATGGCTACACCTTC
TRBV9	TRBD2	.	16	TRBJ2-4	CASSVGSSGILGEQYF	TGTGCCAGCAGCGTAGGGTCTAGCGGGATATTGGGTGAGCAGTACTTC
TRBV7-9	TRBD1	.	14	TRBJ2-7	CASSSGQGFLEQYF	TGTGCCAGCAGCTCAGGACAGGGGTTTCTCGAGCAGTACTTC
TRBV9	.	few	15	TRBJ2-3	CASSGSGYRTDTQYF	TGTGCCAGCAGCGGAAGCGGTTACCGTACAGATACGCAGTATTTT
TRBV12-3/TRBV12-4	TRBD1	.	14	TRBJ2-1	CASRPRDRGNEQFF	TGTGCCAGCAGACCCAGGGACAGGGGTAATGAGCAGTTCTTC